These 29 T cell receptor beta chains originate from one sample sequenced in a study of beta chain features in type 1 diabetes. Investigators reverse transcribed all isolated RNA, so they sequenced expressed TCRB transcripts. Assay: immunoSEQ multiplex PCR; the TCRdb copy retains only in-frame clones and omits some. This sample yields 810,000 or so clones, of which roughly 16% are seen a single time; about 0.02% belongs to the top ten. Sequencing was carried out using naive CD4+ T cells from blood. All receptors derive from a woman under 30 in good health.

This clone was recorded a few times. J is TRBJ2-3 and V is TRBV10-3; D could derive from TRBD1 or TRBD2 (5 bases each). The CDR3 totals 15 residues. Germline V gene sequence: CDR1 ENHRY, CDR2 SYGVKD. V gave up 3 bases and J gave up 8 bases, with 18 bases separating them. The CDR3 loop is CAISEPTGTPGTQYF. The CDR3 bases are TGTGCCATCAGTGAACCGACCGGGACCCCTGGTACGCAGTATTTT.

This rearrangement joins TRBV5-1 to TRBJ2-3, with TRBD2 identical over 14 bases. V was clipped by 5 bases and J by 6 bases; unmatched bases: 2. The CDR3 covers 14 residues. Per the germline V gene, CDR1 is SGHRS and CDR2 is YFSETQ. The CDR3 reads CASRGLAGGDTQYF. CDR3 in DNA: TGCGCCAGCAGAGGACTAGCGGGAGGTGATACGCAGTATTTT.

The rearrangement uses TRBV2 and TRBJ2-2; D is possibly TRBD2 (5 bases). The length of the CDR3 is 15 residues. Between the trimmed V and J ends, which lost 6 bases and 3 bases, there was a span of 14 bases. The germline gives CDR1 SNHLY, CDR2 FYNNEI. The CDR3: CASRRTSTDTGELFF. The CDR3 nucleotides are TGTGCCAGCAGGCGAACTAGTACGGACACCGGGGAGCTGTTTTTT.

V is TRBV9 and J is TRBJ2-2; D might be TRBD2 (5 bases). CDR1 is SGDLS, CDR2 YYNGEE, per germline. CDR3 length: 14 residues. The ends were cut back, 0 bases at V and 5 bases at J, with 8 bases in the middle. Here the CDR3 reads CASSVVGETGELFF. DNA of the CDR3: TGTGCCAGCAGCGTAGTCGGGGAGACCGGGGAGCTGTTTTTT. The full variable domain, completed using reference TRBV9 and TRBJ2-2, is DSGVTQTPKHLITATGQRVTLRCSPRSGDLSVYWYQQSLDQGLQFLIQYYNGEERAKGNILERFSAQQFPDLHSELNLSSLELGDSALYFCASSVVGETGELFFGEGSRLTVL.

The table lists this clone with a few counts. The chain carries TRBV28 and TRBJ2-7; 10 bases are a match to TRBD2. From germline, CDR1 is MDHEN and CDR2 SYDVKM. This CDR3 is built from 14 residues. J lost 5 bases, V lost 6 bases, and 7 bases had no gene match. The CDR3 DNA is TGTGCCAGCAGACCAAGCGGGAGGGCCAACGAGCAGTACTTC. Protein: CASRPSGRANEQYF.

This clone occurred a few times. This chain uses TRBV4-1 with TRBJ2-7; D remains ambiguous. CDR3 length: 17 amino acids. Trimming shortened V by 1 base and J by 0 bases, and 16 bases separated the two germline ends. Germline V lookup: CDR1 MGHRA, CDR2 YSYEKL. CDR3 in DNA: TGCGCCAGCAGCCAAGTGGGCATGAAGAGCCCCTCCTACGAGCAGTACTTC. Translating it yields CASSQVGMKSPSYEQYF.

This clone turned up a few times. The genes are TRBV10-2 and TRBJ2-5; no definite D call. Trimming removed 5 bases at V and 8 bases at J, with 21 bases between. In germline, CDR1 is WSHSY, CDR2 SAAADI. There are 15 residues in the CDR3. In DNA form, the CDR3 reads TGCGCCAGCAGTTCGGGCGGAGAACGAAAAATTACCCAGTACTTC. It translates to CASSSGGERKITQYF.

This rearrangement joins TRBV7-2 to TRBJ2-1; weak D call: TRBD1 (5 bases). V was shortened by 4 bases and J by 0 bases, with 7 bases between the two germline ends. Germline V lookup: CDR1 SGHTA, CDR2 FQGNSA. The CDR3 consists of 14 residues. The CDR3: CASSYDSSYNEQFF. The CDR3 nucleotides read TGTGCCAGCAGCTATGACAGCTCCTACAATGAGCAGTTCTTC.

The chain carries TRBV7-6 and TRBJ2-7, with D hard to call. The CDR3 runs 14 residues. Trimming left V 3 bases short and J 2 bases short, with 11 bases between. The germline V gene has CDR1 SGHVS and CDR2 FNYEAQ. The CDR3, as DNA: TGTGCCAGCAGCTTGAGCAGGAACGCCTACGAGCAGTACTTC. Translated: CASSLSRNAYEQYF. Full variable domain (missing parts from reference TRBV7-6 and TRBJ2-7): GAGVSQSPRYKVTKRGQDVALRCDPISGHVSLYWYRQALGQGPEFLTYFNYEAQQDKSGLPNDRFSAERPEGSISTLTIQRTEQRDSAMYRCASSLSRNAYEQYFGPGTRLTVT.

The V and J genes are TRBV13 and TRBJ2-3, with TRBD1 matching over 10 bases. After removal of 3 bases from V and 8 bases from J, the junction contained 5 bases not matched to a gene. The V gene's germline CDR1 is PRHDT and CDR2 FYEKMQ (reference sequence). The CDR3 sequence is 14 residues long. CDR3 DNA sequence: TGTGCCAGCAGCTTGAGGACAGGGGGGAGTACGCAGTATTTT. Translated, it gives CASSLRTGGSTQYF. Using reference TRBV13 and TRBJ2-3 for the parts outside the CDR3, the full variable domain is AAGVIQSPRHLIKEKRETATLKCYPIPRHDTVYWYQQGPGQDPQFLISFYEKMQSDKGSIPDRFSAQQFSDYHSELNMSSLELGDSALYFCASSLRTGGSTQYFGPGTRLTVL.

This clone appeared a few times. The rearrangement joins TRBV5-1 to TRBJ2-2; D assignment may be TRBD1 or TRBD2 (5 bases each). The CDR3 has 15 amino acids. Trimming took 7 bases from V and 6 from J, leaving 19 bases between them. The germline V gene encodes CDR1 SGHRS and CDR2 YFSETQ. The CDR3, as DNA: TGCGCCAGCCGGTACACCCAGGGACGAGCCGGGGAGCTGTTTTTT. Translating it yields CASRYTQGRAGELFF.

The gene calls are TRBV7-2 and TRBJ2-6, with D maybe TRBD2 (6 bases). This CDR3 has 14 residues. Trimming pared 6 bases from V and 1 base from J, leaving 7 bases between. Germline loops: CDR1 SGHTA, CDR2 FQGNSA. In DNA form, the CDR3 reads TGTGCCAGCAGTCGGGGGTCTGGGGCCAACGTCCTGACTTTC. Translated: CASSRGSGANVLTF. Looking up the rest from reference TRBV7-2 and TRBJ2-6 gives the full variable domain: GAGVSQSPSNKVTEKGKDVELRCDPISGHTALYWYRQSLGQGLEFLIYFQGNSAPDKSGLPSDRFSAERTGGSVSTLTIQRTQQEDSAVYLCASSRGSGANVLTFGAGSRLTVL.

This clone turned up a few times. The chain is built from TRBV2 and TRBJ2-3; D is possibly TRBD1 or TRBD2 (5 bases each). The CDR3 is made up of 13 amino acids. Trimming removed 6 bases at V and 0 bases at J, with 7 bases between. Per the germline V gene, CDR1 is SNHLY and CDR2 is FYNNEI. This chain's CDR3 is CASSRDSTDTQYF. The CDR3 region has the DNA TGTGCCAGCAGCAGGGACAGCACAGATACGCAGTATTTT.

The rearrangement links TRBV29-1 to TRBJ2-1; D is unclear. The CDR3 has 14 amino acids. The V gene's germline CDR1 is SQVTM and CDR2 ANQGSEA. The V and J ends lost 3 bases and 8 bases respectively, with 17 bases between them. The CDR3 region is CSVEVWSERDEQFF. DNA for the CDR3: TGCAGCGTTGAGGTGTGGTCTGAGCGCGATGAGCAGTTCTTC.

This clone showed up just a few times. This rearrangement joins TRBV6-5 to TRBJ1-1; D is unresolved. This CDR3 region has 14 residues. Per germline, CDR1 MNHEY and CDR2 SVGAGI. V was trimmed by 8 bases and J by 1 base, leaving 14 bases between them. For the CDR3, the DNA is TGTGCCAGCGGACGAGCGGTAAAGAACACTGAAGCTTTCTTT. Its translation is CASGRAVKNTEAFF.

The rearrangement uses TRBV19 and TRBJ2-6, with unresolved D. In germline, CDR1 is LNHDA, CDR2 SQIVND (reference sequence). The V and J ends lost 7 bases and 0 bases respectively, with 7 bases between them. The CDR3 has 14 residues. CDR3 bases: TGTGCCAGTATTCAGCACTCTGGGGCCAACGTCCTGACTTTC. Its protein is CASIQHSGANVLTF.

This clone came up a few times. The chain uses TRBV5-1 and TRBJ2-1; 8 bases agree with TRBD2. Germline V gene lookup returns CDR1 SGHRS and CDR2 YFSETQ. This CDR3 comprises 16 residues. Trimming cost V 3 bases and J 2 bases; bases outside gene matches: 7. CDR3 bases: TGCGCCAGCAGCTCCGGGAGGGCAGTCACCTACAATGAGCAGTTCTTC. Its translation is CASSSGRAVTYNEQFF.

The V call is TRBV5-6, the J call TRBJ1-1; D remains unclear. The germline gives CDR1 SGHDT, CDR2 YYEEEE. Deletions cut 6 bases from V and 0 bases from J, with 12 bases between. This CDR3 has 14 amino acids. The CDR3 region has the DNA TGTGCCAGCATCAGACGCCAGCTGAACACTGAAGCTTTCTTT. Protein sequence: CASIRRQLNTEAFF.

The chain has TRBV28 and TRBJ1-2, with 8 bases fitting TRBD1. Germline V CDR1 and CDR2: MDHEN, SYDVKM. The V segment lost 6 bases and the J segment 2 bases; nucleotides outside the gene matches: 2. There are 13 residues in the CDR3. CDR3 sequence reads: CASRRDRNYGYTF. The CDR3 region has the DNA TGTGCCAGCAGAAGGGACAGGAACTATGGCTACACCTTC.

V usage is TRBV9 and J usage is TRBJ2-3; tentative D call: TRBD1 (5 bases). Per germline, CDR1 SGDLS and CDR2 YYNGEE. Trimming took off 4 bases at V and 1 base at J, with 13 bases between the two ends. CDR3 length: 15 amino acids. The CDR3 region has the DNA TGTGCCAGCAGCCCAGGGCTCCGACGCACAGATACGCAGTATTTT. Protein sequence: CASSPGLRRTDTQYF.

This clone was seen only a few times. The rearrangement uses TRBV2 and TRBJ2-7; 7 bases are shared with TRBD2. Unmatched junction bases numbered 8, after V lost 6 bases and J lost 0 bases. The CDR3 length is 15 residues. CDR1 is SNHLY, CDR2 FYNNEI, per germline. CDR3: CASSYGRPSSYEQYF. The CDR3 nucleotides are TGTGCCAGCAGCTACGGGAGGCCAAGCTCCTACGAGCAGTACTTC. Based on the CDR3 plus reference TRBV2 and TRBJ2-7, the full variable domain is EPEVTQTPSHQVTQMGQEVILRCVPISNHLYFYWYRQILGQKVEFLVSFYNNEISEKSEIFDDQFSVERPDGSNFTLKIRSTKLEDSAMYFCASSYGRPSSYEQYFGPGTRLTVT.

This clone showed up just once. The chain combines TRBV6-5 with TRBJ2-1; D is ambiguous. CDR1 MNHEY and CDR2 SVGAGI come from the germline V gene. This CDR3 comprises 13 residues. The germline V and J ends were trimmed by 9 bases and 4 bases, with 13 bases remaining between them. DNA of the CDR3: TGTGCCAGTAGACTGAGTCTTTACAATGAGCAGTTCTTC. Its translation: CASRLSLYNEQFF.

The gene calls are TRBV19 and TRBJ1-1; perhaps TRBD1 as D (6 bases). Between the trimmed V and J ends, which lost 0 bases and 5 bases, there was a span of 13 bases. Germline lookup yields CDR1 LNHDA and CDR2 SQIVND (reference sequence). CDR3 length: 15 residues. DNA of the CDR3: TGTGCCAGTAGTATAGATAACAGGGTAGAGACTGAAGCTTTCTTT. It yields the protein CASSIDNRVETEAFF.

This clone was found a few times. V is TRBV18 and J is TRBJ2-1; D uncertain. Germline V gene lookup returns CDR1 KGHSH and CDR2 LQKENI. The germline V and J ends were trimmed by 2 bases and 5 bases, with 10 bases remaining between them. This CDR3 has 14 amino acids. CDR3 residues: CASSPNRNHNEQFF. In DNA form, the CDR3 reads TGTGCCAGCTCACCAAACAGAAACCACAATGAGCAGTTCTTC.

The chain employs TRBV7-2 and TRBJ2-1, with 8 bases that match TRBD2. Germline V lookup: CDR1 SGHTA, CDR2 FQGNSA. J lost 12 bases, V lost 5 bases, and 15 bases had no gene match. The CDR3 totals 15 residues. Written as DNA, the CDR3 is TGTGCCAGCAGCCCCTTTGGGACTAGTGAATTTGGGCAGTTCTTC. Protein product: CASSPFGTSEFGQFF.

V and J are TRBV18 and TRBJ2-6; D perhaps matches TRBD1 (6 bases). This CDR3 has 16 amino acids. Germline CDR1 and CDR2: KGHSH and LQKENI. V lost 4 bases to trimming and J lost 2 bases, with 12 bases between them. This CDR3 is CASSLVQGTGANVLTF. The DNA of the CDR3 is TGTGCCAGCTCACTGGTACAGGGCACTGGGGCCAACGTCCTGACTTTC.

CDR3 nucleotides: TGTGCCAGCAGCTTGGCCCTGCCCTCGTACAATGAGCAGTTCTTC. As protein: CASSLALPSYNEQFF. V and J are TRBV5-4 and TRBJ2-1; D not resolved. This CDR3 comprises 15 residues. Germline-derived CDR1 and CDR2 are SGHNT and YYREEE (reference sequence). Deletions cut 0 bases from V and 4 bases from J, with 11 bases between.

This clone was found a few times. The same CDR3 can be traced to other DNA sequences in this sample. The CDR3 region has the DNA TGTGCCAGCAGTGAACCACAGCTATACAATGAGCAGTTCTTC. Translation gives CASSEPQLYNEQFF. This chain connects TRBV6-1 to TRBJ2-1, with D unresolved. CDR1 MNHNS and CDR2 SASEGT come from the germline V gene. CDR3 length: 14 amino acids. The germline V and J ends were trimmed by 2 bases and 4 bases, with 9 bases remaining between them.

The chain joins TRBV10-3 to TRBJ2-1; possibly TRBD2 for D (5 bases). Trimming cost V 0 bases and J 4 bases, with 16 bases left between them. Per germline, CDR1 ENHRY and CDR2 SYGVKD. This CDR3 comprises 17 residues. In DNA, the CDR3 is TGTGCCATCAGTGAGTCGATGATAGCGCCTAGGTACAATGAGCAGTTCTTC. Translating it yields CAISESMIAPRYNEQFF.